This T cell receptor beta chain was found in a study of control samples from healthy donors and cancer patients. Generated by immunoSEQ multiplex PCR, the TCRdb table keeps only in-frame clones and is missing some. The table lists about 180,000 clones, 80% to 95% of them singletons. This CDR3 has 13 residues. Germline V gene sequence: CDR1 MGHRA, CDR2 YSYEKL. The germline V and J ends were trimmed by 6 bases and 3 bases, with 9 bases remaining between them. The chain joins TRBV4-1 to TRBJ1-5; D may be TRBD1 (5 bases). The origin of this receptor is a woman between 40 and 50 years old in good health. The sample consisted of blood. The CDR3 DNA is TGCGCCAGCAGTCGACAGAACAATCAGCCCCAGCATTTT. Protein product: CASSRQNNQPQHF.